One sample yielded the 9 T cell receptor beta chains listed below, sequenced in a study of T cell responses to AZD1222 COVID-19 vaccine. Generated by immunoSEQ multiplex PCR, the TCRdb table keeps only in-frame clones and is missing some. In the table there are some 140,000 clones, more than 85% of which are singletons. Sequencing used peripheral blood, obtained on day 0 of AZD1222 vaccination. Receptors were obtained from an adult in good health.

This chain joins TRBV30 and TRBJ1-2, with 7 bases matching TRBD1. V dropped 4 bases and J dropped 5; count of bases not matched to a gene: 7. The CDR3 has 13 amino acids. Germline V gene data show CDR1 as GTSNPN and CDR2 as SVGIG (reference sequence). The CDR3 sequence is CAWMGTAPYGYTF. In DNA, the CDR3 is TGTGCCTGGATGGGGACAGCACCTTATGGCTACACCTTC.

The chain couples TRBV10-3 to TRBJ1-3; D ambiguous. Trimming pared 11 bases from V and 3 bases from J, leaving 14 bases between. CDR1 and CDR2 (germline): ENHRY, SYGVKD. The CDR3 is 13 residues long. The CDR3 DNA sequence: TGTGCCGCCCGTCCTAGGGTTGGAAACACCATATATTTT. This translates into CAARPRVGNTIYF.

The chain employs TRBV12-3 or TRBV12-4 and TRBJ2-5, with unresolved D. This CDR3 has 11 amino acids. V was clipped by 3 bases and J by 3 bases, with 2 bases between them. The CDR3 DNA is TGTGCCAGCAGTTTTAAAGAGACCCAGTACTTC. Protein sequence: CASSFKETQYF.

The chain recombines TRBV21-1 with TRBJ1-3. TRBV21-1 is an annotated pseudogene. The CDR3 spans 15 residues. DNA of the CDR3: TGTGCCAGCAGCAAAGGGGCAGGGAGGGGAAACACCATATATTTT. Translation: CASSKGAGRGNTIYF.

V and J are TRBV19 and TRBJ2-1; D unresolved. The germline V and J ends were trimmed by 6 bases and 0 bases, with 18 bases remaining between them. Germline V gene lookup returns CDR1 LNHDA and CDR2 SQIVND (reference sequence). The CDR3 is 17 amino acids. For the CDR3, the DNA is TGTGCCAGTAGAAAGCCGGCTACCCAGGACTCCTACAATGAGCAGTTCTTC. The encoded protein is CASRKPATQDSYNEQFF.

This rearrangement joins TRBV28 to TRBJ2-1, with 7 bases identical to TRBD2. The CDR3 runs to 14 residues. Looked up from germline, CDR1 is MDHEN and CDR2 is SYDVKM. With V trimmed by 7 bases and J by 8 bases, 11 bases remained unmatched. The CDR3 coding sequence is TGTGCCAGCATCCCTAGCGGACCCAGCTATGAGCAGTTCTTC. It is translated as CASIPSGPSYEQFF.

The chain links TRBV11-2 to TRBJ2-7; 10 nucleotides agree with TRBD2. This CDR3 has 15 residues. Trimming removed 3 bases from V and 7 bases from J; junction bases left unmatched: 9. CDR1 SGHAT and CDR2 FQNNGV come from the germline V gene. The DNA for the CDR3 is TGTGCCAGCAGCTTTCGGCTAGCGGGAGTACAGGAGCAGTACTTC. Protein: CASSFRLAGVQEQYF.

The V and J genes are TRBV7-2 and TRBJ2-7; D is uncertain. Trimming cost V 2 bases and J 0 bases, with 11 bases left between them. There are 15 residues in the CDR3. Germline CDR1 is SGHTA and CDR2 is FQGNSA. The DNA for the CDR3 is TGTGCCAGCAGCTTAACCGGCGGAGCCTCCTACGAGCAGTACTTC. Translating gives CASSLTGGASYEQYF.

The rearrangement links TRBV28 to TRBJ2-7, with a possible D match to TRBD1 (7 bases). CDR1 is MDHEN and CDR2 is SYDVKM in the germline V gene. This CDR3 spans 14 amino acids. Between the trimmed V and J ends, which lost 8 bases and 1 base, there was a span of 15 bases. The CDR3 here is CASARAGQSYEQYF. Written as DNA, the CDR3 is TGTGCCAGCGCCAGGGCGGGACAGTCCTACGAGCAGTACTTC.